This T cell receptor (beta chain) was found in a study of blood T cell repertoires in COVID-19. Turning to the study itself: The United States, Italy and Spain provided the acute and convalescent COVID-19 samples.

Libraries were prepared by immunoSEQ multiplex PCR; TCRdb keeps only in-frame clonotypes and omits some of them. Of under 250,000 clones listed, 88% are singletons. In its sample, this clone is medium-sized. Clinical history reported by participants formed the basis on which cohorts were assigned. Exposed enrollees encountered a COVID-19 case at some point within 2 weeks before study entry. V was shortened by 0 bases and J by 6 bases, with 11 bases between the two germline ends. CDR1 and CDR2 (germline): MNHEY, SMNVEV (reference sequence). CDR3 length: 14 residues. Sequencing was carried out using PBMCs or T cells enriched from blood (not recorded which). This clonotype originated in a woman aged 40 to 50 who had been exposed to COVID-19. The V and J genes are TRBV27 and TRBJ1-1; D remains unclear. CDR3 loop: CASSLSRGSPEAFF. The CDR3 DNA reads as TGTGCCAGCAGTTTATCGCGCGGGAGCCCTGAAGCTTTCTTT.